Ten or more counts support the clone carrying this T cell receptor beta chain. As to time point: persistent/refractory GD, antithyroid drugs over 5 years with positive TRAb. Extracted RNA from PBMCs served as the source of the TCR library. The data were taken from a study of regulatory T cells in long-lasting Graves disease. The authors built TCR beta libraries using iRepertoire HTBI primers and Arm-PCR of CDR3 regions. TCRdb used MiXCR to reprocess the multiplex PCR reads, holding one entry per CDR3 protein. The sample has 430,000 or so distinct CDR3 sequences, roughly 23% seen once. V lost 4 bases to trimming and J lost 1 base, with 19 bases between them. Looked up from germline, CDR1 is SEHNR and CDR2 is FQNEAQ (reference sequence). This CDR3 region has 17 residues.

The chain carries TRBV7-9 and TRBJ1-1; no clear D gene. The TCR sequence derives from a female donor with Graves disease. The source was peripheral blood mononuclear cells (PBMCs), collected when the disease was refractory, from a patient treated with antithyroid drugs. This CDR3 reads CASSSRWRARANTEAFF. CDR3 sequence (DNA): TGTGCCAGCAGCTCACGGTGGCGGGCGCGGGCGAACACTGAAGCTTTCTTT. Full variable domain (rest looked up from reference TRBV7-9 and TRBJ1-1): DTGVSQNPRHKITKRGQNVTFRCDPISEHNRLYWYRQTLGQGPEFLTYFQNEAQLEKSRLLSDRFSAERPKGSFSTLEIQRTEQGDSAMYLCASSSRWRARANTEAFFGQGTRLTVV.